A single sample is the source of the 20 T cell receptor beta chains below, sequenced in a study of T cell responses to AZD1222 COVID-19 vaccine. Sequenced by immunoSEQ multiplex PCR; TCRdb stores in-frame clones only, minus some. This sample has 120,000 to 150,000 clones, with approximately 90% found just once. The specimen was peripheral blood, collected 28 days after the second AZD1222 dose. The receptors originated from an adult who received the AZD1222 COVID-19 vaccine.

This clone was observed a single time. The V call is TRBV27, the J call TRBJ2-1, with D maybe TRBD2 (5 bases). In germline, CDR1 is MNHEY, CDR2 SMNVEV (reference sequence). The CDR3 loop spans 15 amino acids. Trimming removed 6 bases from V and 1 base from J, with 13 bases in between. The DNA for the CDR3 is TGTGCCAGCAGAAGTCTTGAGGGTTCCTACAATGAGCAGTTCTTC. Its protein product is CASRSLEGSYNEQFF.

The rearrangement links TRBV7-9 to TRBJ2-2, with no clear D. The CDR3 length is 14 residues. CDR1 and CDR2 (germline): SEHNR, FQNEAQ (reference sequence). V was cut by 2 bases and J by 8 bases, with 12 bases left in between. The CDR3 DNA follows: TGTGCCAGCAGCTTAATGGGCGGAGAAGGGGAGCTGTTTTTT. Translating gives CASSLMGGEGELFF.

This clone was found a few times. The V and J genes are TRBV6-2 or TRBV6-3 and TRBJ2-3, with 14 bases lining up with TRBD2. The CDR3 has 17 residues. Germline values: CDR1 MNHEY, CDR2 SVGEGT. The junction had 5 bases not matched to a gene; V was cut back by 6 bases and J by 0 bases. This chain's CDR3 is CASSQGLAGVSTDTQYF. CDR3 sequence (DNA): TGTGCCAGCAGCCAGGGACTAGCGGGAGTTAGCACAGATACGCAGTATTTT.

The chain links TRBV4-1 to TRBJ1-2; 8 bases fit TRBD1. V shed 2 bases, J shed 4 bases, and the junction held 6 bases outside the gene matches. This CDR3 contains 15 residues. Germline V gene lookup returns CDR1 MGHRA and CDR2 YSYEKL. The chain's CDR3 is CASSQPPGGVYGYTF. CDR3 bases: TGCGCCAGCAGCCAACCCCCAGGGGGCGTCTATGGCTACACCTTC.

This chain links TRBV5-6 with TRBJ1-2; tentative D call: TRBD1 (5 bases). From germline, CDR1 is SGHDT and CDR2 YYEEEE. Trimming took off 5 bases at V and 4 bases at J, with 12 bases between the two ends. The CDR3 length is 13 residues. CDR3 sequence (DNA): TGTGCCAGCAGTTCGGGGGGGTCCTATGGCTACACCTTC. This sequence encodes CASSSGGSYGYTF.

This clone was recorded a few times. As DNA, the CDR3 is TGTGCCAGTAGTATAAAGATGCTCCAGGTTAATGAGCAGTTCTTC. It is translated as CASSIKMLQVNEQFF. This chain connects TRBV19 to TRBJ2-1; D is undetermined. The CDR3 is 15 amino acids. The germline V gene encodes CDR1 LNHDA and CDR2 SQIVND (reference sequence). Trimming stripped 2 bases from V and 7 bases from J, with 15 bases between.

This chain links TRBV19 with TRBJ2-3; D could derive from TRBD1 or TRBD2 (5 bases each). The CDR3 loop spans 16 amino acids. CDR1 is LNHDA and CDR2 is SQIVND in the germline V gene (reference sequence). Between the trimmed V and J ends, which lost 1 base and 5 bases, there was a span of 16 bases. The CDR3 nucleotides read TGTGCCAGTAGTATAGGAGGGGTCCAAGGATTAGATACGCAGTATTTT. Protein: CASSIGGVQGLDTQYF.

The chain uses TRBV9 and TRBJ1-3; no clear D gene. Germline CDR1 is SGDLS and CDR2 is YYNGEE. The CDR3 contains 14 residues. V gave up 2 bases and J gave up 4 bases, with 10 bases separating them. CDR3 DNA: TGTGCCAGCAGCGTCCCGTCCCCAGGAAACACCATATATTTT. Translation gives CASSVPSPGNTIYF. The complete variable domain, with remaining parts taken from reference TRBV9 and TRBJ1-3, reads DSGVTQTPKHLITATGQRVTLRCSPRSGDLSVYWYQQSLDQGLQFLIQYYNGEERAKGNILERFSAQQFPDLHSELNLSSLELGDSALYFCASSVPSPGNTIYFGEGSWLTVV.

This sequence joins TRBV18 and TRBJ2-7, with D tentatively TRBD1 (6 bases). V was clipped by 1 base and J by 5 bases, with 15 bases between them. CDR3 length equals 15 residues. The V gene's germline CDR1 is KGHSH and CDR2 LQKENI. The CDR3 DNA follows: TGTGCCAGCTCACCACGAGTGGGGGCAGAGCACGAGCAGTACTTC. Translation: CASSPRVGAEHEQYF.

This chain links TRBV28 with TRBJ2-1; 9 nucleotides match TRBD1. Germline V CDR1 and CDR2: MDHEN, SYDVKM. The ends lost 7 bases at V and 3 bases at J; junction bases unmatched: 1. This CDR3 has 13 amino acids. The CDR3 bases are TGTGCCAGCAACAGGGGGCACTACAATGAGCAGTTCTTC. Translating it yields CASNRGHYNEQFF.

V and J are TRBV29-1 and TRBJ1-5; possibly TRBD1 for D (6 bases). Germline lookup yields CDR1 SQVTM and CDR2 ANQGSEA. V shed 7 bases and J shed 1 base, with 14 bases lying between them. The CDR3 has 14 residues. The CDR3 DNA follows: TGCAGCGAATCTCACAGGGCCAGCAATCAGCCCCAGCATTTT. Translating it yields CSESHRASNQPQHF.

The V and J genes are TRBV28 and TRBJ1-2; maybe TRBD1 (5 bases). Germline values: CDR1 MDHEN, CDR2 SYDVKM. CDR3 size: 16 residues. Trimming removed 4 bases from V and 0 bases from J, with 15 bases in between. DNA for the CDR3: TGTGCCAGCAGTTCCCACGGGGACCCCGCTAACTATGGCTACACCTTC. Encoded protein: CASSSHGDPANYGYTF.

V and J are TRBV4-2 and TRBJ2-3; TRBD2 agrees at 9 bases. Unmatched junction bases numbered 7, after V lost 1 base and J lost 2 bases. In germline, CDR1 is LGHNA, CDR2 YNFKEQ. The CDR3 sequence is 17 residues long. Here the CDR3 reads CASSQVVAGGPTDTQYF. The CDR3 region has the DNA TGTGCCAGCAGCCAAGTGGTGGCGGGAGGGCCCACAGATACGCAGTATTTT.

The CDR3 region is CASSQGTSHTGELFF. The CDR3 nucleotides are TGTGCCAGCAGCCAAGGGACTTCCCACACCGGGGAGCTGTTTTTT. The V call is TRBV3-1 (or the pseudogene TRBV3-2), the J call TRBJ2-2; tentative D call: TRBD2 (5 bases). The CDR3 contains 15 residues. Per germline, CDR1 LGHDT and CDR2 YNNKEL (reference sequence). The ends were cut back, 1 base at V and 3 bases at J, with 9 bases in the middle.

This chain links TRBV5-1 with TRBJ2-1; 7 bases map to TRBD1. V shed 4 bases, J shed 4 bases, and the junction held 8 bases outside the gene matches. The CDR3 contains 15 residues. Germline values: CDR1 SGHRS, CDR2 YFSETQ. The CDR3 sequence: CASSLLQGQYNEQFF. The CDR3 nucleotides read TGCGCCAGCAGCCTCCTACAGGGGCAATACAATGAGCAGTTCTTC.

The chain joins TRBV7-3 to TRBJ2-1; D is uncertain. Germline V gene data show CDR1 as SGHTA and CDR2 as FQGTGA. Trimming took 1 base from V and 5 from J, leaving 9 bases between them. The CDR3 runs 14 residues. CDR3 bases: TGTGCCAGCAGCTTAAGCAAGGTTAACAATGAGCAGTTCTTC. The encoded protein is CASSLSKVNNEQFF.

The chain carries TRBV19 and TRBJ1-2; a possible D gene is TRBD1 (5 bases). V lost 8 bases, J lost 7 bases, and 20 bases lay in between. Germline lookup yields CDR1 LNHDA and CDR2 SQIVND (reference sequence). The length of the CDR3 is 14 residues. The CDR3: CASRSASFGGGYTF. CDR3 DNA: TGTGCCAGTCGATCCGCTTCGTTCGGGGGTGGCTACACCTTC.

The rearrangement uses TRBV4-3 and TRBJ2-2; 10 bases map to TRBD1. CDR3 length: 17 residues. Trimming took 0 bases from V and 6 from J; bases not matched to a gene: 7. The germline CDR1 and CDR2 sequences are LGHNA and YSLEER. The CDR3 DNA is TGCGCCAGCAGCCAAGAACCCCCGGGACAGGGGTCCGGGGAGCTGTTTTTT. Protein: CASSQEPPGQGSGELFF.

The chain recombines TRBV5-6 with TRBJ1-3, with a weak D call TRBD1 (5 bases). V was trimmed by 3 bases and J by 4 bases, leaving 11 bases between them. Germline assignment: CDR1 SGHDT and CDR2 YYEEEE. This CDR3 region has 14 residues. CDR3 DNA: TGTGCCAGCAGCTGGAGGGGAGTAGGAAACACCATATATTTT. Protein sequence: CASSWRGVGNTIYF.

This clone was detected only once. The chain joins TRBV29-1 to TRBJ1-1; a weak D match, TRBD1 (6 bases). The CDR3 has 13 amino acids. The germline gives CDR1 SQVTM, CDR2 ANQGSEA. V shed 4 bases and J shed 4 bases, with 13 bases lying between them. The CDR3 DNA follows: TGCAGCGTTGTCCGCAGGGGTCGCACTGAAGCTTTCTTT. Translated: CSVVRRGRTEAFF.